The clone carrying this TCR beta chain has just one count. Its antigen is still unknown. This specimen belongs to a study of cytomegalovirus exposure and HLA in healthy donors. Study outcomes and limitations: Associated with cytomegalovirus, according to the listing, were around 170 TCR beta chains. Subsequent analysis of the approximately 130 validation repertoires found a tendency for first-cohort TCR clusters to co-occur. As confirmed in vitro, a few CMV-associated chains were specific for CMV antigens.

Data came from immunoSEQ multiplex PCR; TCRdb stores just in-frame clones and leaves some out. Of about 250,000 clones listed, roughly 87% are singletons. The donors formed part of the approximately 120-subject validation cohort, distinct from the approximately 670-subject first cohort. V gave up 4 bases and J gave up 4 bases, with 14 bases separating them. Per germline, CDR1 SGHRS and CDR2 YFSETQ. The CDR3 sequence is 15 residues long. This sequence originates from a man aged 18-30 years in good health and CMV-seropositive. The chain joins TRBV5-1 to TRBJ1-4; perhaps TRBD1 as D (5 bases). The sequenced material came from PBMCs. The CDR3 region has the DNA TGCGCCAGCAGCCCCCGCGGCGGACATAATGAAAAACTGTTTTTT. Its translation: CASSPRGGHNEKLFF.